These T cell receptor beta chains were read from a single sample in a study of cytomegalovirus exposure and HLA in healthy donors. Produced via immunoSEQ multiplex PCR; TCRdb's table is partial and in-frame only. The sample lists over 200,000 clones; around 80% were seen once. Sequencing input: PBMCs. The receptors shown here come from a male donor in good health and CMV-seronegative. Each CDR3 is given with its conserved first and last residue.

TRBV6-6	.	CASREHRDSYEQYF
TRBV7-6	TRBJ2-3	CASSRSGRGRTDTQYF
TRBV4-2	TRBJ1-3	CASSQEATGSGNTIYF
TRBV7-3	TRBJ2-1	CASSLAGTSYNEQFF
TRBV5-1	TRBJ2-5	CASRPMTGGGGETQYF
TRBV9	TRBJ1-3	CASSVRDSGNTIYF
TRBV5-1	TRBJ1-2	CASSPTGVGYTF
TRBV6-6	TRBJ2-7	CASSYSRAAREQYF
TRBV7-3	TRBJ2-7	CASSSGQEPYEQYF
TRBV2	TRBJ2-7	CASSVSLAGGLSEQYF
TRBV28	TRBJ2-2	CASTEGHGRGTGELFF
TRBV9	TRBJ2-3	CASSKSLAGADTQYF
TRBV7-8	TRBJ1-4	CASSLERLGGANEKLFF
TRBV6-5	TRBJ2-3	CASSFGQGAPDF
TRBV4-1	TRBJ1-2	CASSQPHPSYGYTF
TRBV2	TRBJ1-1	CASSENLFREAFF
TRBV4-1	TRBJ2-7	CASSQDPPGLAGDSSYEQYF
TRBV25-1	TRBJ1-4	CASSDYGTGNEKLFF
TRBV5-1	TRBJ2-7	CASSRASGTEYEQYF
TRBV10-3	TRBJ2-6	CAISENTGANVLTF
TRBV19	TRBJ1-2	CASSISTGGAVGYTF
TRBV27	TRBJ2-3	CASTTLVVRGTDTQYF
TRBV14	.	CASSHGHTGGTYEQYF
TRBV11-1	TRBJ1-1	CASSLRTGIAEAFF
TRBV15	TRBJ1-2	CATRDRGLRNYGYTF
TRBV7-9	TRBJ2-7	CASSLFGSHEQYF
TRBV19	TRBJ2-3	CASSIREEWKDTQYF
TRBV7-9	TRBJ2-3	CASSPGTDTQYF
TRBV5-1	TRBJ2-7	CASSLPSGPGDEQYF
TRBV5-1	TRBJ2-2	CASSLAGKATGELFF
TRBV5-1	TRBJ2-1	CASSLDRNNEQFF
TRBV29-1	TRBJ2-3	CSAGQEDFTDTQYF
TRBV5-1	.	CASRVGQGPYEQYF
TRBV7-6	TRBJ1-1	CASSLEARGLNTEAFF
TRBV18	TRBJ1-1	CASSPRGGGMNTEAFF
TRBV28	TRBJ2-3	CASLSTDTQYF
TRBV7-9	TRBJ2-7	CSSSLGQGSYEQYF
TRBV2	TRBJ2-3	CASRLAGGRTDTQYF
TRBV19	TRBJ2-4	CASTLQTSGGGLAKNIQYF
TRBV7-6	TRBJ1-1	CASSRQGGNTEAFF
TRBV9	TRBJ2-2	CASSVVFGGLAEETGELFF
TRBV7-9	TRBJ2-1	CASSHLADEQFF
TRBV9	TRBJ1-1	CASSVAQVTEAFF
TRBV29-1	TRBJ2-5	CSVGGQEPKQYF
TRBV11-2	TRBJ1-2	CASRRQGAGNYGYTF
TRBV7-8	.	CASSLARQGSAEYEQYF
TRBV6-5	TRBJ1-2	CASSGTGDGYTF
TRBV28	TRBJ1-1	CASSLVQGNTEAFF
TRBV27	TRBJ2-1	CASSLYRQYNEQFF
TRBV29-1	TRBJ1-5	CSVDPGTEGGQPQHF
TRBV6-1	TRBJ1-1	CASRAAVPEAFF
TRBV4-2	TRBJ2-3	CASSQDRMARGMADTQYF
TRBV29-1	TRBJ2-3	CSADASGSTDTQYF